The rows below give T cell receptor beta chains drawn from one sample of a study of blood T cells in healthy people across ages. TCRdb reanalysed the 5' RACE reads using MiXCR and keeps one entry per CDR3 protein. The data show 600,000 to 1,000,000 distinct CDR3 sequences, with more than 20% seen just once and more than 3% held by the top ten. The data were also submitted as part of a second study, on T cells of mothers and their children.

Material: blood. The receptor source for this set is a boy aged 5-17 years in good health. Each CDR3 is given with its conserved first and last residue. D genes are given only for firm matches. Clone size is stated in some rows and not others, as once, few, many or a class when expanded.

TRBV21-1	few	-	TRBJ1-5	CASSKENETGSTQPPYQPQHF	TGTGCCAGCAGCAAAGAAAATGAGACAGGGTCAACCCAACCGCCTTATCAGCCCCAGCATTTT
TRBV5-1	few	-	TRBJ2-3	CASSAAETGIFSTDTQYF	TGCGCCAGCAGCGCCGCGGAGACGGGGATCTTTAGCACAGATACGCAGTATTTT
TRBV27	-	-	TRBJ2-1	CASSLSILDEQFF	TGTGCCAGCAGTTTATCGATCCTCGATGAGCAGTTCTTC
TRBV24-1	-	-	TRBJ2-2	CATNQGTGELFF	TGTGCCACCAATCAGGGGACCGGGGAGCTGTTTTTT
TRBV6-5	-	-	TRBJ2-1	CASRLGPSDEQFF	TGTGCCAGCAGACTAGGACCTTCGGATGAGCAGTTCTTC
TRBV15	-	-	TRBJ1-5	CATSGGGSSNQPQHF	TGTGCCACCAGCGGAGGGGGGAGTAGCAATCAGCCCCAGCATTTT
TRBV4-1	-	-	TRBJ2-5	CASSQDQSRAETQYF	TGCGCCAGCAGCCAAGATCAGAGCAGGGCAGAGACCCAGTACTTC
TRBV13	-	TRBD1	TRBJ2-7	CASSLTLSSDRGDEQYF	TGTGCCAGCAGCTTAACGCTCTCATCGGACAGGGGGGACGAGCAGTACTTC
TRBV19	-	-	TRBJ2-7	CASSIDLGSSYEQYF	TGTGCCAGTAGTATAGATCTGGGGAGCTCCTACGAGCAGTACTTC
TRBV9	-	-	TRBJ1-1	CASTFGGTSDTEAFF	TGTGCCAGCACCTTCGGAGGCACTTCGGACACTGAAGCCTTCTTT
TRBV7-9	-	TRBD1	TRBJ2-1	CASSSKTAGEGAEFF	TGTGCCAGCAGCTCCAAGACTGCCGGAGAGGGGGCAGAGTTCTTC
TRBV4-3	-	-	TRBJ1-1	CASSQDTARTTEAFF	TGCGCCAGCAGCCAAGACACCGCCCGGACCACTGAAGCTTTCTTT
TRBV4-3	-	TRBD1	TRBJ1-1	CASSQVYRGHTEAFF	TGCGCCAGCAGCCAAGTTTACAGGGGGCACACTGAAGCTTTCTTT
TRBV7-2	-	-	TRBJ2-5	CASSPGMGARETQYF	TGTGCCAGCAGCCCCGGAATGGGGGCACGTGAGACCCAGTACTTC
TRBV4-3	-	-	TRBJ2-7	CASSQDEGTVSYEQYF	TGCGCCAGCAGCCAAGATGAGGGAACGGTCTCCTACGAGCAGTACTTC
TRBV20-1	-	-	TRBJ2-7	CSARADGALSYEQYF	TGCAGTGCTAGGGCAGACGGGGCACTATCCTACGAGCAGTACTTC
TRBV19	-	-	TRBJ2-7	CASSIDMTYEQYF	TGTGCCAGTAGTATCGACATGACCTACGAGCAGTACTTC
TRBV6-2/TRBV6-3	-	-	TRBJ2-7	CASTPPLRPREQYF	TGTGCCAGCACCCCACCGTTGAGACCCAGAGAGCAGTACTTC
TRBV12-3/TRBV12-4	-	TRBD2	TRBJ2-7	CASSFASGNYEQYF	TGTGCCAGCAGTTTCGCTAGCGGAAACTACGAGCAGTACTTC
TRBV6-2/TRBV6-3	once	TRBD1	TRBJ2-7	CASGTASYEQYF	TGTGCCAGCGGGACAGCCTCCTACGAGCAGTACTTC
TRBV20-1	-	TRBD1	TRBJ1-1	CSARDLAGGNTEAFF	TGCAGTGCTAGAGATCTCGCAGGGGGGAACACTGAAGCTTTCTTT
TRBV13	-	-	TRBJ2-4	CASSIGGGKQKNIQYF	TGTGCCAGCAGCATCGGGGGAGGAAAACAGAAAAACATTCAGTACTTC
TRBV11-2	few	-	TRBJ2-1	CASSVVGGSLGNEQFF	TGTGCCAGCAGCGTCGTTGGGGGATCCCTCGGGAATGAGCAGTTCTTC
TRBV7-2	few	-	TRBJ2-1	CVSSQGPPSSYNEQFF	TGTGTCAGCAGCCAGGGACCGCCGAGCTCCTACAATGAGCAGTTCTTC
TRBV5-1	-	TRBD1	TRBJ1-1	CASSLGLGGRSEAFF	TGCGCCAGCAGCTTGGGATTAGGGGGCCGGTCTGAAGCTTTCTTT
TRBV2	few	TRBD1	TRBJ2-2	CASSAGQGPNTGELFF	TGTGCCAGCAGTGCCGGACAGGGACCGAACACCGGGGAGCTGTTTTTT
TRBV29-1	few	-	TRBJ1-3	CSVEDLWGETSGNTIYF	TGCAGCGTTGAAGATCTTTGGGGAGAGACTTCTGGAAACACCATATATTTT
TRBV12-3/TRBV12-4	-	TRBD1	TRBJ1-5	CASSGTANNQPQHF	TGTGCCAGCAGTGGGACAGCTAACAATCAGCCCCAGCATTTT
TRBV5-6	few	TRBD1	TRBJ2-5	CASSSYRGGQTQYF	TGTGCCAGCAGCAGCTACAGGGGCGGGCAGACCCAGTACTTC
TRBV9	many	TRBD2	TRBJ2-1	CASSSLAGSSYNEQFF	TGTGCCAGCAGCTCCCTAGCGGGAAGCTCCTACAATGAGCAGTTCTTC
TRBV12-5	-	TRBD1	TRBJ2-5	CASGLVPKTGGIEPQYF	TGTGCTAGTGGTTTGGTCCCTAAGACAGGGGGAATCGAGCCCCAGTACTTC
TRBV2	few	TRBD2	TRBJ2-3	CASSALAGVDTQYF	TGTGCCAGCAGCGCTCTAGCGGGGGTAGATACGCAGTATTTT
TRBV13	-	-	TRBJ1-1	CASSLSDMNTEAFF	TGTGCCAGCAGCTTATCAGACATGAACACTGAAGCTTTCTTT
TRBV5-5	-	TRBD1	TRBJ1-2	CASSSWTGDYYGYTF	TGTGCCAGCAGCTCCTGGACAGGGGATTACTATGGCTACACCTTC
TRBV7-9	few	-	TRBJ2-7	CASSSWVRDRAREQYF	TGTGCCAGCAGCTCTTGGGTTCGGGACCGAGCTCGGGAGCAGTACTTC
TRBV6-2/TRBV6-3	few	-	TRBJ2-5	CASSYFVQETQYF	TGTGCCAGCAGTTACTTCGTCCAAGAGACCCAGTACTTC
TRBV20-1	-	-	TRBJ1-5	CSASGDQPQHF	TGCAGTGCTAGTGGCGATCAGCCCCAGCATTTT
TRBV12-3/TRBV12-4	-	-	TRBJ1-1	CASSLASWSGVGTEAFF	TGTGCCAGCAGTTTAGCTTCGTGGTCGGGCGTCGGGACTGAAGCTTTCTTT
TRBV12-3/TRBV12-4	-	TRBD1	TRBJ1-2	CASSSTGFWGYTF	TGTGCCAGCAGTTCGACAGGGTTTTGGGGCTACACCTTC
TRBV3-1	-	TRBD1	TRBJ2-2	CASISGTGFTGELFF	TGTGCCAGCATCTCCGGGACAGGGTTCACCGGGGAGCTGTTTTTT
TRBV7-6	-	TRBD2	TRBJ2-5	CASSLLAGGPQQYF	TGTGCCAGCAGCTTATTAGCGGGAGGGCCGCAGCAGTACTTC
TRBV6-2/TRBV6-3	few	TRBD1	TRBJ1-5	CASSSPGTGGQVAQHF	TGTGCCAGCAGTAGCCCCGGGACAGGGGGCCAAGTAGCCCAGCATTTT
TRBV6-4	few	TRBD2	TRBJ2-2	CASSDSSGSTGELFF	TGTGCCAGCAGTGACTCTAGCGGGAGCACCGGGGAGCTGTTTTTT
TRBV29-1	few	-	TRBJ2-5	CSVEGLLSETQYF	TGCAGCGTTGAAGGACTCCTAAGTGAGACCCAGTACTTC
TRBV6-2/TRBV6-3	few	-	TRBJ2-7	CASTKRGRTYEQYF	TGTGCCAGCACCAAGCGCGGCAGGACCTACGAGCAGTACTTC
TRBV20-1	-	-	TRBJ2-7	CSASGTEYEQYF	TGCAGTGCTAGTGGTACAGAGTACGAGCAGTACTTC
TRBV3-1	-	-	TRBJ2-5	CASSQDGPYQVKFF	TGTGCCAGCAGCCAAGATGGTCCCTATCAAGTGAAGTTCTTC